This is a list of T cell receptor beta chains from one sample in a study of T-cell reconstitution after alpha-beta-depleted transplantation in children. TCRdb redid the calling of the PCR reads with MiXCR, one entry per CDR3 protein. This sample yields about 200,000 distinct CDR3 sequences, of which approximately 6.3% are seen a single time; 5.5% belongs to the top ten. The sequencing used PBMCs, collected before TCRalphabeta/CD19-depleted stem cell transplant. These receptor sequences come from a boy younger than 10 with acute lymphoblastic leukemia, due to receive a stem cell transplant. Both conserved end residues are trimmed from each CDR3. The order of the fields is CDR3 length, J gene, V gene, CDR3 protein.

>13|TRBJ2-1|TRBV28
ASSFRSGAVNEQF
>14|TRBJ1-4|TRBV15
ATSRGERATNEKLF
>12|TRBJ1-3|TRBV7-2
ASSRDRGGNTIY
>13|TRBJ2-1|TRBV7-8
ASITVGANGDEQF
>12|TRBJ2-1|TRBV20-1
SAREEGFSNEQF
>13|TRBJ2-3|TRBV15
ATSSSRGGTDTQY
>11|TRBJ1-6|TRBV7-2
ASQAGRGFPLH
>11|TRBJ1-2|TRBV5-5
ASSLLGDYGYT
>13|TRBJ2-3|TRBV10-3
AISEISGTTDTQY
>12|TRBJ1-2|TRBV7-9
ASSSQETDYGYT
>11|TRBJ2-4|TRBV25-1
ASSGQAKNIQY
>12|TRBJ2-5|TRBV12-3/TRBV12-4
ASSLVGPQETQY
>13|TRBJ2-7|TRBV2
ASSDDRGITYEQY
>13|TRBJ2-1|TRBV7-6
ASRNVGGPVNEQF
>12|TRBJ2-3|TRBV6-1
ASSGQGRRDTQY
>16|TRBJ2-3|TRBV3-1
ASSQASGAGASWDTQY
>14|TRBJ1-3|TRBV20-1
SARVAAGDSGNTIY
>13|TRBJ2-2|TRBV10-3
AISESRQNTGELF
>8|TRBJ2-7|TRBV25-1
ASGDYEQY
>13|TRBJ2-7|TRBV4-2
ASSQEQVSSYEQY
>13|TRBJ2-7|TRBV2
ASSLLAGGPGEQY